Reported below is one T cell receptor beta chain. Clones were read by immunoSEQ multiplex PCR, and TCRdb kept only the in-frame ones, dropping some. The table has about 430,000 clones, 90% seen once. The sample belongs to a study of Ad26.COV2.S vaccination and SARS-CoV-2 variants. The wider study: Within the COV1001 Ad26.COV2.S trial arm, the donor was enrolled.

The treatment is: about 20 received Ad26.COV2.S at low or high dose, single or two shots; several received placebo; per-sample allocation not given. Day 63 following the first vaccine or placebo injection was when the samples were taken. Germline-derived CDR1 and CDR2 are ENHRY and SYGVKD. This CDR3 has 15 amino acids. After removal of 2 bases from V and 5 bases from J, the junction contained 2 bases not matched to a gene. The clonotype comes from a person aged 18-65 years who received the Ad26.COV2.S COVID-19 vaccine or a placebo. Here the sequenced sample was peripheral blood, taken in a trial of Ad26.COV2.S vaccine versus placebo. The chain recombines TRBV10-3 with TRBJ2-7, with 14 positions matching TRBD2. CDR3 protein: CAISERTSGRNEQYF. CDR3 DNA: TGTGCCATCAGTGAGCGGACTAGCGGGAGGAACGAGCAGTACTTC.